A single sample is the source of the 25 T cell receptor beta chains below, sequenced in a study of blood T cell repertoires in COVID-19. Repertoires were generated with immunoSEQ multiplex PCR, while TCRdb's copy carries only in-frame clones and drops some. Of about 200,000 clones in the sample, about 78% are singletons; the top ten hold approximately 6.6%. The sample comprised peripheral blood. The source of these receptors is a woman in her 70s with acute or convalescent COVID-19.

V usage is TRBV4-1 and J usage is TRBJ1-5; no reliable D call. Trimming left V 4 bases short and J 4 bases short, with 14 bases between. CDR3 size: 15 residues. Germline V gene data show CDR1 as MGHRA and CDR2 as YSYEKL. CDR3 bases: TGCGCCAGCAGCCTACTTAGTGCCGGTAATCAGCCCCAGCATTTT. Translated: CASSLLSAGNQPQHF.

The V and J genes are TRBV24-1 and TRBJ2-3, with D tentatively TRBD1 (6 bases). From germline, CDR1 is KGHDR and CDR2 SFDVKD. The CDR3 has 15 residues. Deletions cut 0 bases from V and 3 bases from J, with 9 bases between. In nucleotides, the CDR3 is TGTGCCACCAGTGATTTGGGGGGCAGGACAGATACGCAGTATTTT. Its translation: CATSDLGGRTDTQYF.

The gene calls are TRBV7-2 and TRBJ2-3; D is perhaps TRBD1 (6 bases). V gave up 5 bases and J gave up 8 bases, with 14 bases separating them. The CDR3 has 13 residues. Looked up from germline, CDR1 is SGHTA and CDR2 is FQGNSA. The CDR3 DNA follows: TGTGCCAGCAGCCCTAGGACAGAACGTACGCAGTATTTT. Protein sequence: CASSPRTERTQYF.

This clone was observed a single time. The chain uses TRBV6-1 and TRBJ2-1; D possibly corresponds to TRBD2 (6 bases). The CDR3 extends over 14 amino acids. V lost 6 bases and J lost 0, with 9 bases in between. CDR1 MNHNS and CDR2 SASEGT come from the germline V gene. CDR3 DNA sequence: TGTGCCAGCAGCCAGACTAGCTCCTACAATGAGCAGTTCTTC. This codes for CASSQTSSYNEQFF.

Written as DNA, the CDR3 is TGTGCCATCAGAGAGGACAGGGGAAATAACTATGGCTACACCTTC. It encodes CAIREDRGNNYGYTF. The V and J genes are TRBV10-3 and TRBJ1-2, with TRBD1 matching over 9 bases. Germline lookup yields CDR1 ENHRY and CDR2 SYGVKD. The CDR3 is 15 residues long. Trimming at V came to 6 bases and at J to 1 base, leaving 6 bases not matched to a gene.

J is TRBJ2-3 and V is TRBV27, with 10 bases aligning to TRBD1. Germline-derived CDR1 and CDR2 are MNHEY and SMNVEV (reference sequence). The CDR3 has 15 residues. The V gene end was trimmed by 6 bases and the J gene end by 4 bases; junction bases not matched to a gene: 7. As DNA, the CDR3 is TGTGCCAGCAGGCAAGGGGACAGGGGCCCAGATACGCAGTATTTT. Translation: CASRQGDRGPDTQYF.

The chain carries TRBV6-5 and TRBJ1-1, with no clear D. CDR3 length: 14 amino acids. V was cut by 5 bases and J by 0 bases, with 10 bases left in between. CDR1 and CDR2 (germline): MNHEY, SVGAGI. This CDR3 is CASSRPGMNTEAFF. CDR3 coding DNA: TGTGCCAGCAGTAGGCCGGGAATGAACACTGAAGCTTTCTTT.

This chain uses TRBV4-2 with TRBJ1-2; 7 bases line up with TRBD1. Trimming cost V 0 bases and J 8 bases; bases outside gene matches: 3. The CDR3 runs to 13 residues. Per the germline V gene, CDR1 is LGHNA and CDR2 is YNFKEQ. Here the CDR3 DNA reads TGTGCCAGCAGCCAAGAACCGGGACAGGGCTACACCTTC. This translates into CASSQEPGQGYTF.

The V and J genes are TRBV29-1 and TRBJ2-7; 8 bases line up with TRBD1. Germline-derived CDR1 and CDR2 are SQVTM and ANQGSEA. This CDR3 has 12 amino acids. The ends lost 7 bases at V and 5 bases at J; junction bases unmatched: 7. The CDR3 reads CSAGQGGNEQYF. The CDR3 DNA follows: TGCAGCGCAGGACAGGGTGGGAACGAGCAGTACTTC.

This clone was detected only a few times. The chain employs TRBV6-5 and TRBJ2-5, with 8 bases that match TRBD1. The trim removed 6 bases at V and 5 bases at J, leaving 5 bases unmatched. CDR3 length: 13 residues. Germline-derived CDR1 and CDR2 are MNHEY and SVGAGI. In nucleotides, the CDR3 is TGTGCCAGCAGGCTACAGGGGGTGGAGACCCAGTACTTC. It translates to CASRLQGVETQYF.

The rearrangement links TRBV30 to TRBJ1-6, with 9 bases matching TRBD1. Per the germline V gene, CDR1 is GTSNPN and CDR2 is SVGIG (reference sequence). J gave up 0 bases and V 0 bases, and 9 bases lay outside the gene matches. This CDR3 spans 19 amino acids. CDR3 protein: CAWSVRGDRESSYNSPLHF. The CDR3 region has the DNA TGTGCCTGGAGTGTTCGGGGGGACAGGGAGAGCTCCTATAATTCACCCCTCCACTTT.

The J gene is TRBJ1-2, the V gene TRBV27, with 9 bases that match TRBD1. This CDR3 spans 13 amino acids. V was pared by 5 bases and J by 2 bases, with 0 bases of the junction left unmatched. Germline V gives CDR1 MNHEY, CDR2 SMNVEV (reference sequence). The CDR3 coding sequence is TGTGCCAGCAGTGGACAGGGGAACTATGGCTACACCTTC. It encodes CASSGQGNYGYTF.

V usage is TRBV6-1 and J usage is TRBJ2-2; possibly TRBD1 for D (6 bases). Germline loops: CDR1 MNHNS, CDR2 SASEGT. There are 17 residues in the CDR3. Trimming took 2 bases from V and 3 from J, leaving 16 bases between them. CDR3 loop: CASSERVIGGHTGELFF. In nucleotides, the CDR3 is TGTGCCAGCAGTGAAAGGGTCATAGGGGGACACACCGGGGAGCTGTTTTTT.

The rearrangement links TRBV9 to TRBJ2-5, with a possible D match to TRBD2 (6 bases). Germline CDR1 reads SGDLS; CDR2 reads YYNGEE. V was clipped by 10 bases and J by 4 bases, with 14 bases between them. The CDR3 runs 12 residues. In DNA, the CDR3 is TGTGCCGGAGGGGAAAGGGGAGAGACCCAGTACTTC. Amino acids: CAGGERGETQYF.

The chain recombines TRBV6-5 with TRBJ2-1; 11 bases map to TRBD2. Germline trimming cut 4 bases from V and 7 bases from J; bases unmatched to any gene: 9. Germline V gene sequence: CDR1 MNHEY, CDR2 SVGAGI. The CDR3 has 16 residues. The CDR3 nucleotides are TGTGCCAGCAGTTTCCTTAGCGGGGGGGCGGGTAATGAGCAGTTCTTC. Protein product: CASSFLSGGAGNEQFF.

This clone turned up a few times. This rearrangement joins TRBV6-5 to TRBJ1-3; 8 bases are a match to TRBD1. CDR3 length: 16 residues. Germline CDR1 and CDR2: MNHEY and SVGAGI. The V and J ends lost 0 bases and 2 bases, in that order; junction bases with no gene match: 3. CDR3 region: CASSYSQTGAGNTIYF. The CDR3 region has the DNA TGTGCCAGCAGTTACTCCCAGACAGGGGCTGGAAACACCATATATTTT.

The rearrangement links TRBV6-5 to TRBJ2-7, with TRBD1 matching 10 bases. Germline values: CDR1 MNHEY, CDR2 SVGAGI. The CDR3 spans 14 residues. V gave up 5 bases and J gave up 5 bases; unmatched junction bases: 6. The CDR3 loop reads CASSTGQGGHEQYV. The CDR3, as DNA: TGTGCCAGCAGTACCGGACAGGGGGGTCACGAGCAGTACGTC.

This chain uses TRBV14 with TRBJ2-6, with D unclear. Germline CDR1 and CDR2: SGHDN and FVKESK. This CDR3 comprises 16 residues. V lost 1 base, J lost 4 bases, and 11 bases lay in between. CDR3 in amino acids: CASSQGLFGGANVLTF. DNA of the CDR3: TGTGCCAGCAGCCAAGGACTCTTCGGAGGGGCCAACGTCCTGACTTTC. The full variable domain, its missing parts supplied by reference TRBV14 and TRBJ2-6, is EAGVTQFPSHSVIEKGQTVTLRCDPISGHDNLYWYRRVMGKEIKFLLHFVKESKQDESGMPNNRFLAERTGGTYSTLKVQPAELEDSGVYFCASSQGLFGGANVLTFGAGSRLTVL.

The V call is TRBV23-1, the J call TRBJ2-5, with 10 bases fitting TRBD1. TRBV23-1 is noted as an ORF with a role that remains uncertain. The V gene end was trimmed by 3 bases and the J gene end by 5 bases; junction bases not matched to a gene: 15. The CDR3 spans 18 residues. CDR3 region: CASSQYAPGTGARETQYF. In DNA, the CDR3 is TGCGCCAGCAGTCAGTACGCACCCGGGACAGGGGCTCGGGAGACCCAGTACTTC.

This rearrangement joins TRBV2 to TRBJ2-7; 8 bases are a match to TRBD1. Germline CDR1 SNHLY, CDR2 FYNNEI. The ends lost 6 bases at V and 0 bases at J; junction bases unmatched: 16. There are 18 residues in the CDR3. CDR3 nucleotide sequence: TGTGCCAGCAGCTTACCAAGGACAGGGTTTTCTTCCTCCTACGAGCAGTACGTC. Its translation: CASSLPRTGFSSSYEQYV.

V gene TRBV30 combines with J gene TRBJ1-1; D call uncertain. The CDR3 loop spans 12 amino acids. V was cut by 8 bases and J by 3 bases, with 13 bases left in between. Germline V gene data show CDR1 as GTSNPN and CDR2 as SVGIG (reference sequence). The CDR3, as DNA: TGTGCCGGAGGACTAAGCGACACTGAAGCTTTCTTT. This sequence encodes CAGGLSDTEAFF.

The chain has TRBV18 and TRBJ2-3; 7 bases match TRBD2. CDR3 length: 14 residues. Germline values: CDR1 KGHSH, CDR2 LQKENI. Trimming removed 6 bases from V and 1 base from J; junction bases left unmatched: 4. CDR3 in amino acids: CASSRRERTDTQYF. In DNA form, the CDR3 reads TGTGCCAGCTCCAGGCGGGAGCGCACAGATACGCAGTATTTT.

The chain carries TRBV4-1 and TRBJ1-5; D not certain. In germline, CDR1 is MGHRA, CDR2 YSYEKL. The CDR3 sequence is 13 residues long. V dropped 0 bases and J dropped 11 bases, with 11 bases sitting between them. CDR3 sequence reads: CASSQDPNLTQHF. CDR3 nucleotides: TGCGCCAGCAGCCAAGATCCCAACTTGACCCAGCATTTT.

This rearrangement joins TRBV6-2 or TRBV6-3 to TRBJ2-3; D may be TRBD1 (7 bases). The CDR3 is 16 residues long. Trimming cost V 3 bases and J 5 bases, with 18 bases left between them. CDR1 is MNHEY, CDR2 SVGEGT, per germline. The CDR3 loop reads CASSYQGDFTVDTQYF. The CDR3 nucleotides read TGTGCCAGCAGTTATCAGGGGGACTTCACAGTAGATACGCAGTATTTT.

The CDR3 region is CASPEWREGTDTQYF. The CDR3, as DNA: TGCGCCAGTCCCGAGTGGCGGGAGGGCACAGATACGCAGTATTTT. The V and J genes are TRBV5-1 and TRBJ2-3; TRBD2 aligns across 8 bases. Germline CDR1 and CDR2: SGHRS and YFSETQ. This CDR3 has 15 residues. The trim removed 8 bases at V and 1 base at J, leaving 9 bases unmatched.